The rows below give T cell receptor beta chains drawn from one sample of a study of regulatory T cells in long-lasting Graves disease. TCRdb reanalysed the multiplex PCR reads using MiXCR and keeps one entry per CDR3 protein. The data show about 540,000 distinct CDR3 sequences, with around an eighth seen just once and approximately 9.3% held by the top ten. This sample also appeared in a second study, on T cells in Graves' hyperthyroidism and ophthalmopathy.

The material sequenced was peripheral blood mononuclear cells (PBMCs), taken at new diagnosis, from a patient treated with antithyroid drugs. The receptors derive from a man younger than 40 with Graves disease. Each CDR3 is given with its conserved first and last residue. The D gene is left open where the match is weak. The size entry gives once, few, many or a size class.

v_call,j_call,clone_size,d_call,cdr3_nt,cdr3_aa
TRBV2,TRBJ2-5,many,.,TGTGCCAGCAGTCACTCGGACCCTCGTCAAGAGACCCAGTACTTC,CASSHSDPRQETQYF
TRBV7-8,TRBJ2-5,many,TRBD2,TGTGCCAGCAGTGTACGGGGGGTAGAGACCCAGTACTTC,CASSVRGVETQYF
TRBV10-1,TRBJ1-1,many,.,TGCGCCAGCAGTGAATCAGTGGGCGAGAGTAACACTGAAGCTTTCTTT,CASSESVGESNTEAFF
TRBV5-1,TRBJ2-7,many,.,TGCGCCAGCAGCCAACCGGGACTCACATCAGGCGAGCAGTACTTC,CASSQPGLTSGEQYF
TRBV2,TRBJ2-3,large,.,TGTGCCAGCAGTTCGGGCACAGATACGCAGTATTTT,CASSSGTDTQYF
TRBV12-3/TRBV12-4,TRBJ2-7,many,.,TGTGCCAGCAGTTTATGGGCTCCTACGACCTACGAGCAGTACTTC,CASSLWAPTTYEQYF
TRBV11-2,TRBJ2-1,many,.,TGTGCCAGCAGCCTTGTATACGGGCGCGGCAATGAGCAGTTCTTC,CASSLVYGRGNEQFF
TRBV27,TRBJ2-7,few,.,TGTGCCAGGACTCCCGGCTGGTTTTTCTACGAGCAGTACTTC,CARTPGWFFYEQYF
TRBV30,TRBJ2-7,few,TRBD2,TGTGCCTGGAGTGGGCCTAGCGGCCCCTACGAGCAGTACTTC,CAWSGPSGPYEQYF
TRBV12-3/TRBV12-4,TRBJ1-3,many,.,TGTGCCAGCAGTTTGGGGACATTTGGAAACACCATATATTTT,CASSLGTFGNTIYF
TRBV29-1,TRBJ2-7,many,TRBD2,TGCAGCGTTGAAGAAGGCCCCCTGGGGGGGAGAAGTGGCTACGAGCAGTACTTC,CSVEEGPLGGRSGYEQYF